Reported below is one TCR beta chain. The antigen is undetermined. This entry is derived from a study of post-analysis software for immune sequencing data. Study as a whole: Disease courses included relapsing-remitting, secondary progressive and progressive-relapsing multiple sclerosis. Study-level points and caveats: F measure clustering grouped samples strongly by preparation batch. Patients carried 4 or 5 TRBV segments more frequently than controls did, and TRBV5-6, TRBV5-1 and TRBV20-1 were among them. There was significantly lower normalized Chao1 diversity in multiple sclerosis patients than in controls.

Trimming took off 4 bases at V and 7 bases at J, with 13 bases between the two ends. The CDR3 covers 13 residues. CDR1 is SGHRS, CDR2 YFSETQ, per germline. TCR beta cDNA libraries included unique molecular identifiers. It was from roughly 1 to 10 million T cells that some 500,000 cDNA molecules came. TCRdb analysed the PCR reads with MiXCR anew, one entry per CDR3 protein. The sample includes hundreds of thousands of distinct CDR3 sequences, roughly 58% of them seen just once. The genes are TRBV5-1 and TRBJ2-3; no clear D gene. Sequenced sample: blood. This receptor was taken from a girl aged 5-17 years with multiple sclerosis. CDR3 sequence: CASSPDGTNTQYF. Written as DNA, the CDR3 is TGCGCCAGCAGCCCGGACGGAACAAATACGCAGTATTTT.